The 6 T cell receptor beta chains below all came from one sample that was sequenced in a study of blood T cell repertoires in COVID-19. The method was immunoSEQ multiplex PCR; TCRdb's version includes in-frame clones alone and lacks a portion of them. The sample consists of around 64,000 clones, over 75% of them appearing once. The sample comprised peripheral blood. These receptors all come from an elderly man in a cohort sampled during active COVID-19.

The chain uses TRBV6-2 or TRBV6-3 and TRBJ2-1, with D maybe TRBD1 (5 bases). CDR1 and CDR2 (germline): MNHEY, SVGEGT. This CDR3 spans 17 amino acids. Trimming took 5 bases from V and 8 from J, leaving 25 bases between them. CDR3 DNA: TGTGCCAGCAGTGGTGACGGTAAGGGGCGGTTTTGGGATGAGCAGTTCTTC. Its protein product is CASSGDGKGRFWDEQFF.

Comments on this clone: This specimen includes other DNA sequences encoding the same CDR3. The rearrangement links TRBV19 to TRBJ1-2; D gene uncertain. The CDR3 totals 15 residues. V lost 7 bases to trimming and J lost 1 base, with 16 bases between them. Germline V lookup: CDR1 LNHDA, CDR2 SQIVND (reference sequence). CDR3: CASTGFEGNNYGYTF. As DNA, the CDR3 is TGTGCCAGTACTGGTTTTGAGGGCAATAACTATGGCTACACCTTC.

The CDR3 region has the DNA TGTGCCAGCAGCTTGGACGTCTATAGCAATCAGCCCCAGCATTTT. Translated: CASSLDVYSNQPQHF. The chain has TRBV5-8 and TRBJ1-5; D is uncertain. The CDR3 contains 15 residues. V was pared by 0 bases and J by 0 bases, with 7 bases between. The germline gives CDR1 SGHTS, CDR2 YDEGEE.

This sequence joins TRBV18 and TRBJ2-5; D is possibly TRBD1 (5 bases). Germline V lookup: CDR1 KGHSH, CDR2 LQKENI. CDR3 length equals 13 residues. V dropped 3 bases and J dropped 3 bases, with 8 bases sitting between them. The CDR3: CASSPQGEETQYF. The CDR3 bases are TGTGCCAGCTCACCCCAGGGCGAAGAGACCCAGTACTTC.

Worth noting for this clone: Other DNA sequences in the same sample also yield this CDR3. The chain has TRBV7-9 and TRBJ2-7; D is uncertain. Germline V CDR1 and CDR2: SEHNR, FQNEAQ (reference sequence). Trimming pared 0 bases from V and 2 bases from J, leaving 5 bases between. This CDR3 has 13 amino acids. The CDR3 nucleotides are TGTGCCAGCAGCTTAGCGGCAGCCTACGAGCAGTACTTC. Protein: CASSLAAAYEQYF.

The chain links TRBV5-1 to TRBJ2-5; D is ambiguous. Trimming took 0 bases from V and 3 from J, leaving 12 bases between them. The CDR3 is made up of 15 amino acids. Germline values: CDR1 SGHRS, CDR2 YFSETQ. CDR3 amino acids: CASSLAPTPEETQYF. CDR3 bases: TGCGCCAGCAGCTTGGCACCGACTCCTGAAGAGACCCAGTACTTC.